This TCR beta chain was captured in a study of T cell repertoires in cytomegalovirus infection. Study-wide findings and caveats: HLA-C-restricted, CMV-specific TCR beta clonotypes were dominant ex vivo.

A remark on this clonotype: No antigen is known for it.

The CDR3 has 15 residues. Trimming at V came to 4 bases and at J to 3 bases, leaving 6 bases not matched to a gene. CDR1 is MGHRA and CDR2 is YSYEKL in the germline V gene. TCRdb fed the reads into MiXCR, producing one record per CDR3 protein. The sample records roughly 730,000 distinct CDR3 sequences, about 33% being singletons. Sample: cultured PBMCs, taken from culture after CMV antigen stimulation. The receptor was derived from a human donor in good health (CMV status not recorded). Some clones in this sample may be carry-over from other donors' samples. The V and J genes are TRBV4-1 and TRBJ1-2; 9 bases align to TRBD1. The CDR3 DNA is TGCGCCAGCAGCCCGGACAGGGGAATGTACTATGGCTACACCTTC. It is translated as CASSPDRGMYYGYTF.